Listed here are 20 T cell receptor beta chains from one sample, sequenced in a study of patients and donors after allogeneic stem cell transplantation. Via MiXCR, TCRdb re-called the RT-PCR reads, giving one row per CDR3 protein. The table has 200,000 to 250,000 distinct CDR3 sequences, about 14% seen once. Source material: blood, either unsorted or a sorted T cell fraction (not recorded which). These receptor sequences come from a human donor who was either an allogeneic HSCT recipient or a stem cell or donor lymphocyte infusion donor (not recorded which). It is not recorded whose cells these are; they may come from a transplant donor.

This rearrangement joins TRBV20-1 to TRBJ1-5; no firm D call. Germline values: CDR1 DFQATT, CDR2 SNEGSKA (reference sequence). V was trimmed by 5 bases and J by 3 bases, leaving 14 bases between them. This CDR3 region has 14 residues. The CDR3 reads CSAPLGSINQPQHF. The CDR3 DNA reads TGCAGTGCTCCTTTGGGCTCCATCAATCAGCCCCAGCATTTT.

Comment on this clonotype: The junction departs from germline at one end; a sequencing error may be responsible. This chain links TRBV6-2 or TRBV6-3 with TRBJ2-7; no firm D call. This CDR3 comprises 14 residues. Germline CDR1 reads MNHEY; CDR2 reads SVGEGT. CDR3 sequence reads: CANSRHDGVYEQYF. The CDR3 DNA follows: TGTGCCAACAGTAGACACGACGGAGTCTACGAGCAGTACTTC.

This chain uses TRBV14 with TRBJ2-7, with 10 positions matching TRBD2. Looked up from germline, CDR1 is SGHDN and CDR2 is FVKESK. The J segment lost 3 bases and the V segment lost 0 bases, leaving 5 bases of the junction unmatched. The CDR3 is made up of 16 amino acids. The CDR3 is CASSQDLGLARYEQYF. For the CDR3, the DNA is TGTGCCAGCAGCCAAGATTTGGGACTAGCGCGCTACGAGCAGTACTTC. Full variable domain (rest looked up from reference TRBV14 and TRBJ2-7): EAGVTQFPSHSVIEKGQTVTLRCDPISGHDNLYWYRRVMGKEIKFLLHFVKESKQDESGMPNNRFLAERTGGTYSTLKVQPAELEDSGVYFCASSQDLGLARYEQYFGPGTRLTVT.

The rearrangement joins TRBV7-6 to TRBJ2-3; the D gene could be TRBD1 or TRBD2 (6 bases each). V gave up 4 bases and J gave up 0 bases, with 14 bases separating them. The germline gives CDR1 SGHVS, CDR2 FNYEAQ. The CDR3 has 16 amino acids. The CDR3 DNA reads as TGTGCCAGCAGCTCCCCCGGGGGCGTTAGCACAGATACGCAGTATTTT. Residues: CASSSPGGVSTDTQYF.

This chain connects TRBV20-1 to TRBJ2-2; 7 nucleotides agree with TRBD2. Germline CDR1 and CDR2: DFQATT and SNEGSKA (reference sequence). V dropped 2 bases and J dropped 2; count of bases not matched to a gene: 5. The CDR3 consists of 15 residues. Here the CDR3 DNA reads TGCAGTGCTAGAACTTCGGGGGGAAACACCGGGGAGCTGTTTTTT. It codes for CSARTSGGNTGELFF.

The table lists this clonotype with a few counts. The chain has TRBV7-9 and TRBJ1-1; the D gene is possibly TRBD1 (6 bases). Per the germline V gene, CDR1 is SEHNR and CDR2 is FQNEAQ (reference sequence). The CDR3 totals 16 residues. V lost 3 bases, J lost 4 bases, and 18 bases lay in between. The CDR3 nucleotides read TGTGCCAGCAGCTTTGTCGGGGGGCGGTCCGGCACTGAAGCTTTCTTT. It specifies CASSFVGGRSGTEAFF.

This clonotype turned up a few times. The chain has TRBV11-2 and TRBJ2-7; maybe TRBD2 (5 bases). V was trimmed by 5 bases and J by 5 bases, leaving 10 bases between them. CDR1 and CDR2 (germline): SGHAT, FQNNGV. The CDR3 has 12 amino acids. The CDR3 sequence: CASSLGLHEQYF. The CDR3 DNA is TGTGCCAGCAGCCTCGGACTGCACGAGCAGTACTTC.

The rearrangement joins TRBV19 to TRBJ2-6, with unresolved D. The V gene lost 4 bases and the J gene lost 0 bases, with 10 bases spanning the gap. Looked up from germline, CDR1 is LNHDA and CDR2 is SQIVND (reference sequence). There are 16 residues in the CDR3. In nucleotides, the CDR3 is TGTGCCAGTAGTACCCACCATACCTCTGGGGCCAACGTCCTGACTTTC. This codes for CASSTHHTSGANVLTF.

This clonotype showed up just a few times. The V gene is TRBV5-1, the J gene TRBJ2-3; D gene ambiguous. This CDR3 region has 14 residues. V shed 9 bases and J shed 2 bases, with 16 bases lying between them. Germline CDR1 and CDR2: SGHRS and YFSETQ. The CDR3 reads CATQLGAVTDTQYF. The CDR3 region has the DNA TGCGCCACCCAGCTAGGAGCTGTCACAGATACGCAGTATTTT.

V usage is TRBV30 and J usage is TRBJ2-7; weak D call: TRBD2 (6 bases). CDR3 length: 14 residues. V dropped 4 bases and J dropped 4 bases, with 17 bases sitting between them. The germline CDR1 and CDR2 sequences are GTSNPN and SVGIG (reference sequence). CDR3 nucleotide sequence: TGTGCCTGGATAAAAGCGGGTCCGGGGTACGAGCAGTACTTC. Protein product: CAWIKAGPGYEQYF.

Concerning this clonotype itself: Germline and junction disagree at one end, which may indicate a read error. The CDR3 DNA sequence: TGTGCCACAGGACAGGGGAACACCGGGGTGCTGTTTTTT. Encoded protein: CATGQGNTGVLFF. This rearrangement joins TRBV2 to TRBJ2-2; TRBD1 matches at 9 bases. The CDR3 has 13 amino acids. The germline gives CDR1 SNHLY, CDR2 FYNNEI. The whole variable domain, filled in from reference TRBV2 and TRBJ2-2, reads EPEVTQTPSHQVTQMGQEVILRCVPISNHLYFYWYRQILGQKVEFLVSFYNNEISEKSEIFDDQFSVERPDGSNFTLKIRSTKLEDSAMYFCATGQGNTGVLFFGEGSRLTVL.

There are many counts of this clonotype. The V and J genes are TRBV6-6 and TRBJ1-1, with a tentative D call TRBD1 (5 bases). CDR1 and CDR2 (germline): MNHNY, SVGAGI (reference sequence). The CDR3 totals 13 residues. V dropped 8 bases and J dropped 0 bases, with 10 bases sitting between them. CDR3 DNA: TGTGCCAGCTCCGGGGCAATGAACACTGAAGCTTTCTTT. Translating gives CASSGAMNTEAFF.

The J gene is TRBJ2-3, the V gene TRBV4-3; D gene uncertain. The CDR3 sequence is 15 residues long. CDR1 and CDR2 from the germline V gene are LGHNA and YSLEER. V was cut by 0 bases and J by 3 bases, with 10 bases left in between. The CDR3 region is CASSQDQHQTDTQYF. CDR3 nucleotide sequence: TGCGCCAGCAGCCAAGATCAGCACCAGACAGATACGCAGTATTTT.

This sequence joins TRBV7-2 and TRBJ1-2; D may be TRBD1 (5 bases). Germline V gene data show CDR1 as SGHTA and CDR2 as FQGNSA. The CDR3 is made up of 14 amino acids. The V end was cut by 7 bases, the J end by 5 bases, with 17 bases between. In DNA, the CDR3 is TGTGCCAGCAACCCCCTGGCGGGGCATTATGGCTACACCTTC. Translation: CASNPLAGHYGYTF. The entire variable domain, with the rest obtained from reference TRBV7-2 and TRBJ1-2, is as follows: GAGVSQSPSNKVTEKGKDVELRCDPISGHTALYWYRQSLGQGLEFLIYFQGNSAPDKSGLPSDRFSAERTGGSVSTLTIQRTQQEDSAVYLCASNPLAGHYGYTFGSGTRLTVV.

This clonotype was found a few times. V usage is TRBV7-3 and J usage is TRBJ2-1, with 13 bases identical to TRBD2. This CDR3 is 15 amino acids long. Unmatched junction bases numbered 3, after V lost 5 bases and J lost 5 bases. CDR1 and CDR2 from the germline V gene are SGHTA and FQGTGA. CDR3 nucleotide sequence: TGTGCCAGCAGCCTAGGGACTAGCGGGGACAATGAGCAGTTCTTC. It yields the protein CASSLGTSGDNEQFF.

This clonotype turned up a few times. The V call is TRBV19, the J call TRBJ1-1, with 7 bases lining up with TRBD1. CDR1 is LNHDA and CDR2 is SQIVND in the germline V gene (reference sequence). The CDR3 is 12 amino acids. J was trimmed by 4 bases and V by 10 bases; bases with no gene match: 6. The CDR3 DNA follows: TGTGCCACCGCGACAGGGCCCACTGAAGCTTTCTTT. This encodes CATATGPTEAFF.

This clonotype was found once. At one boundary the junction diverges from the germline segment, which might be a read error. CDR3: CASSFRAGQADEQFF. The CDR3 DNA reads TGTGCTAGCAGCTTTAGGGCAGGGCAAGCCGATGAGCAGTTCTTC. The rearrangement links TRBV7-7 to TRBJ2-1; TRBD1 is a possible D gene (5 bases). This CDR3 contains 15 residues. The V gene's germline CDR1 is SSHAT and CDR2 FNYEAQ (reference sequence).

The table lists this clonotype with a few counts. The chain has TRBV7-9 and TRBJ1-6, with 10 bases aligning to TRBD1. This CDR3 contains 15 residues. Germline CDR1 and CDR2: SEHNR and FQNEAQ (reference sequence). The ends lost 1 base at V and 8 bases at J; junction bases unmatched: 2. The CDR3 region has the DNA TGTGCCAGCAGCTTAGGGGACAGGGGTTATTCACCCCTCCACTTT. The encoded protein is CASSLGDRGYSPLHF.

This clonotype was counted ten times or more. This chain uses TRBV7-2 with TRBJ2-2; D may be TRBD2 (7 bases). Trimming left V 3 bases short and J 4 bases short, with 12 bases between. Germline CDR1 and CDR2: SGHTA and FQGNSA. The CDR3 sequence is 15 residues long. The CDR3 coding sequence is TGTGCCAGCAGCTTGGGGGGGCGCATCACCGGGGAGCTGTTTTTT. It yields the protein CASSLGGRITGELFF.

This chain links TRBV9 with TRBJ2-1, with D unresolved. Trimming took off 3 bases at V and 7 bases at J, with 11 bases between the two ends. Germline V gene lookup returns CDR1 SGDLS and CDR2 YYNGEE. This CDR3 has 13 amino acids. The CDR3 DNA reads as TGTGCCAGCAGCGGATTGGTTGAGAATGAGCAGTTCTTC. Translation: CASSGLVENEQFF.